A single sample is the source of the 5 T cell receptor beta chains below, sequenced in a study of metastatic and nonmetastatic thyroid tumors. TCRdb re-called the PCR reads via MiXCR. The profile shows fewer than 35,000 clones, 15% of them singletons. Patients were all untreated before their thyroid surgery. The specimen sequenced was blood. The receptors here all came from a male donor with papillary thyroid cancer or a benign thyroid nodule (not recorded which). Some clones in this sample may be carry-over from other donors' samples.

This clone was observed at least ten times. An end of the junction differs from the germline gene, which may be a read error. The V and J genes are TRBV7-7 and TRBJ2-6, with TRBD2 matching 9 bases. The CDR3 runs to 18 residues. Germline CDR1 reads SSHAT; CDR2 reads FNYEAQ (reference sequence). The CDR3 here is CASSPDRAGGPGANVLTF. CDR3 in DNA: TGTGCTAGCAGCCCTGACCGGGCGGGGGGGCCTGGGGCCAACGTCCTGACTTTC. The variable domain in full, completed from reference TRBV7-7 and TRBJ2-6, reads GAGVSQSPRYKVTKRGQDVTLRCDPISSHATLYWYQQALGQGPEFLTYFNYEAQPDKSGLPSDRFSAERPEGSISTLTIQRTEQRDSAMYRCASSPDRAGGPGANVLTFGAGSRLTVL.

This clone was found many times. The gene calls are TRBV10-3 and TRBJ1-2; no clear D gene. V lost 10 bases to trimming and J lost 5 bases, with 11 bases between them. CDR3 size: 11 residues. Germline V gene data show CDR1 as ENHRY and CDR2 as SYGVKD. CDR3 DNA sequence: TGTGCCACGAGGAGCACGTATGGCTACACCTTC. Residues: CATRSTYGYTF.

There are many counts of this clone. The chain links TRBV18 to TRBJ2-1; D is perhaps TRBD1 or TRBD2 (5 bases each). CDR3 length: 12 amino acids. CDR1 is KGHSH and CDR2 is LQKENI in the germline V gene. V lost 6 bases to trimming and J lost 5 bases, with 8 bases between them. The CDR3 protein is CASSQGDNEQFF. The CDR3 DNA sequence: TGTGCCAGCTCCCAGGGAGACAATGAGCAGTTCTTC.

This clone was observed at least ten times. Within the sample, other DNA sequences also encode this same CDR3. J is TRBJ1-6 and V is TRBV12-3 or TRBV12-4; a weak D match, TRBD1 (6 bases). This CDR3 comprises 14 residues. V was pared by 6 bases and J by 8 bases, with 14 bases between. This CDR3 reads CASRPQGRDSPLHF. The CDR3 coding sequence is TGTGCCAGCAGGCCCCAGGGGCGGGATTCACCCCTCCACTTT.

This clone was recorded many times. This chain joins TRBV28 and TRBJ1-1; D is perhaps TRBD1 (6 bases). V was clipped by 6 bases and J by 6 bases, with 17 bases between them. In germline, CDR1 is MDHEN, CDR2 SYDVKM. This CDR3 comprises 14 residues. The CDR3 loop reads CASSVRGAWAEAFF. For the CDR3, the DNA is TGTGCCAGCAGCGTTCGGGGGGCTTGGGCTGAAGCTTTCTTT.